The 25 T cell receptor beta chains reported below all come from one sample, sequenced in a study of PD-1 blockade in mismatch repair-deficient tumors. Profiled with immunoSEQ multiplex PCR; TCRdb holds only in-frame clones, not every one. This repertoire shows 25,000 to 30,000 clones, less than 85% found once; its top ten account for over 2.5%. Material: PBMCs, obtained before pembrolizumab treatment. These receptors were obtained from an adult with mismatch repair-deficient cancer.

V and J are TRBV19 and TRBJ2-5, with 7 bases aligning to TRBD2. Germline V gives CDR1 LNHDA, CDR2 SQIVND (reference sequence). CDR3 length equals 15 residues. V lost 6 bases, J lost 4 bases, and 11 bases stayed unmatched. The CDR3 coding sequence is TGTGCCAGTAGGGGTGGGAGGGCCGGTTCAGAGACCCAGTACTTC. The encoded protein is CASRGGRAGSETQYF.

The rearrangement uses TRBV5-1 and TRBJ1-2; D unresolved. V lost 1 base to trimming and J lost 4 bases, with 11 bases between them. The CDR3 totals 14 residues. CDR1 and CDR2 (germline): SGHRS, YFSETQ. The chain's CDR3 is CASSLFAGLYGYTF. The CDR3 DNA follows: TGCGCCAGCAGCTTGTTTGCAGGCCTCTATGGCTACACCTTC.

This chain links TRBV19 with TRBJ2-5; 11 nucleotides agree with TRBD1. Per germline, CDR1 LNHDA and CDR2 SQIVND (reference sequence). J lost 4 bases, V lost 4 bases, and 5 bases had no gene match. The CDR3 is made up of 15 amino acids. Written as DNA, the CDR3 is TGTGCCAGTAGTACCACCGGGACAGGGGGAGAGACCCAGTACTTC. The encoded protein is CASSTTGTGGETQYF.

This clone was seen only a few times. V gene TRBV2 combines with J gene TRBJ2-5; maybe TRBD2 (6 bases). The germline V and J ends were trimmed by 3 bases and 4 bases, with 9 bases remaining between them. From germline, CDR1 is SNHLY and CDR2 FYNNEI. The CDR3 spans 13 residues. The CDR3 DNA follows: TGTGCCAGCAGTGACGTGGAGGGAGAGACCCAGTACTTC. This encodes CASSDVEGETQYF. The whole variable domain, filled in from reference TRBV2 and TRBJ2-5, reads EPEVTQTPSHQVTQMGQEVILRCVPISNHLYFYWYRQILGQKVEFLVSFYNNEISEKSEIFDDQFSVERPDGSNFTLKIRSTKLEDSAMYFCASSDVEGETQYFGPGTRLLVL.

The chain combines TRBV5-1 with TRBJ2-2; D remains unclear. This CDR3 is built from 12 residues. CDR1 and CDR2 from the germline V gene are SGHRS and YFSETQ. Trimming left V 0 bases short and J 7 bases short, with 4 bases between. The CDR3 nucleotides are TGCGCCAGCAGCTTGGGTATCGGGGAGCTGTTTTTT. Its protein product is CASSLGIGELFF.

The rearrangement uses TRBV5-1 and TRBJ2-1; 8 nucleotides align to TRBD2. V was clipped by 4 bases and J by 9 bases; unmatched bases: 9. CDR3 size: 14 residues. Germline CDR1 SGHRS, CDR2 YFSETQ. The CDR3 here is CASSPATSGTEQFF. CDR3 nucleotides: TGCGCCAGCAGCCCGGCAACTAGCGGTACTGAGCAGTTCTTC. Supplemented by reference TRBV5-1 and TRBJ2-1, the full variable domain reads KAGVTQTPRYLIKTRGQQVTLSCSPISGHRSVSWYQQTPGQGLQFLFEYFSETQRNKGNFPGRFSGRQFSNSRSEMNVSTLELGDSALYLCASSPATSGTEQFFGPGTRLTVL.

The J gene is TRBJ1-1, the V gene TRBV6-6; 7 bases are shared with TRBD1. CDR1 and CDR2 from the germline V gene are MNHNY and SVGAGI (reference sequence). The ends lost 0 bases at V and 6 bases at J; junction bases unmatched: 10. CDR3 length: 16 residues. The DNA for the CDR3 is TGTGCCAGCAGTTACTCGGGGACAGTCTCGAGGGCTGAAGCTTTCTTT. Amino acids: CASSYSGTVSRAEAFF.

V gene TRBV7-9 combines with J gene TRBJ2-5, with D maybe TRBD1 (6 bases). The CDR3 has 15 residues. Trimming stripped 0 bases from V and 3 bases from J, with 11 bases between. CDR1 and CDR2 (germline): SEHNR, FQNEAQ (reference sequence). As DNA, the CDR3 is TGTGCCAGCAGCTTAGCCCAGGGGTGGAAAGAGACCCAGTACTTC. Protein sequence: CASSLAQGWKETQYF.

The CDR3 reads CASSLGLAGTYEQYF. CDR3 in DNA: TGTGCCAGCAGCCTCGGACTAGCGGGTACCTACGAGCAGTACTTC. The rearrangement links TRBV7-3 to TRBJ2-7; 11 positions match TRBD2. Trimming removed 5 bases from V and 2 bases from J; junction bases left unmatched: 5. The length of the CDR3 is 15 residues. Germline CDR1 is SGHTA and CDR2 is FQGTGA.

This rearrangement joins TRBV28 to TRBJ1-1; D possibly corresponds to TRBD1 (6 bases). Deletions cut 5 bases from V and 4 bases from J, with 14 bases between. Germline CDR1 reads MDHEN; CDR2 reads SYDVKM. This CDR3 contains 14 residues. In nucleotides, the CDR3 is TGTGCCAGCAGTAGGGGGGGACGAGGCACTGAAGCTTTCTTT. This codes for CASSRGGRGTEAFF.

This chain connects TRBV27 to TRBJ2-7; D possibly corresponds to TRBD2 (6 bases). Germline V gives CDR1 MNHEY, CDR2 SMNVEV (reference sequence). V lost 4 bases and J 4 bases, leaving 14 bases between the germline ends. The CDR3 runs 14 residues. The CDR3 spells CASSSFGGNYEQYF. Written as DNA, the CDR3 is TGTGCCAGCAGTTCGTTCGGGGGAAATTACGAGCAGTACTTC.

The chain couples TRBV10-3 to TRBJ2-3; 8 bases align to TRBD1. Germline values: CDR1 ENHRY, CDR2 SYGVKD. This CDR3 contains 14 residues. V shed 2 bases and J 7 bases; nucleotides not matched to a gene: 5. CDR3 sequence reads: CAISEDRGGYTQYF. The CDR3 DNA reads as TGTGCCATCAGTGAGGACAGGGGAGGATATACGCAGTATTTT.

The chain carries TRBV6-1 and TRBJ2-5; D uncertain. CDR1 and CDR2 (germline): MNHNS, SASEGT. V shed 0 bases and J shed 5 bases, with 4 bases lying between them. The CDR3 has 12 amino acids. The CDR3, as DNA: TGTGCCAGCAGTGAAGCACGGGAGACCCAGTACTTC. It yields the protein CASSEARETQYF.

This clone has just a few counts. The genes are TRBV28 and TRBJ2-7; tentatively, D is TRBD1 (6 bases). The germline CDR1 and CDR2 sequences are MDHEN and SYDVKM. Trimming stripped 3 bases from V and 1 base from J, with 13 bases between. There are 15 residues in the CDR3. The DNA for the CDR3 is TGTGCCAGCAGTTTCGGCGACAGGTCTTCCTACGAGCAGTACTTC. Protein: CASSFGDRSSYEQYF.

This clone was seen just once. The chain carries TRBV2 and TRBJ1-6, with 8 bases that match TRBD1. The CDR3 has 15 amino acids. The trim removed 8 bases at V and 8 bases at J, leaving 11 bases unmatched. Germline assignment: CDR1 SNHLY and CDR2 FYNNEI. The CDR3 bases are TGTGCCAGCGGAGGACGGACAGGGTCAGATTCACCCCTCCACTTT. Protein: CASGGRTGSDSPLHF.

The chain is built from TRBV6-5 and TRBJ1-5; no definite D call. The length of the CDR3 is 13 residues. The ends were cut back, 4 bases at V and 7 bases at J, with 11 bases in the middle. Germline V gives CDR1 MNHEY, CDR2 SVGAGI. For the CDR3, the DNA is TGTGCCAGCAGTTCAGGAGGGAGACAGCCCCAGCATTTT. Its protein product is CASSSGGRQPQHF.

The chain recombines TRBV28 with TRBJ1-5, with D unclear. V was cut by 2 bases and J by 2 bases, with 19 bases left in between. The V gene's germline CDR1 is MDHEN and CDR2 SYDVKM. The CDR3 is made up of 18 amino acids. CDR3 loop: CASSLTPRPVRGNQPQHF. The CDR3 nucleotides read TGTGCCAGCAGTTTAACCCCCCGTCCAGTCCGTGGCAATCAGCCCCAGCATTTT. Together with reference TRBV28 and TRBJ1-5, the CDR3 gives the full variable domain: DVKVTQSSRYLVKRTGEKVFLECVQDMDHENMFWYRQDPGLGLRLIYFSYDVKMKEKGDIPEGYSVSREKKERFSLILESASTNQTSMYLCASSLTPRPVRGNQPQHFGDGTRLSIL.

This rearrangement joins TRBV11-3 to TRBJ2-5; D gene uncertain. Trimming removed 4 bases at V and 1 base at J, with 7 bases between. Germline V gene data show CDR1 as SGHNT and CDR2 as YENEEA. There are 13 residues in the CDR3. In DNA, the CDR3 is TGTGCCAGCAGCTGGGTAGCCCAAGAGACCCAGTACTTC. Amino acid sequence: CASSWVAQETQYF. Combining the CDR3 with reference TRBV11-3 and TRBJ2-5 gives the whole variable domain EAGVVQSPRYKIIEKKQPVAFWCNPISGHNTLYWYLQNLGQGPELLIRYENEEAVDDSQLPKDRFSAERLKGVDSTLKIQPAELGDSAVYLCASSWVAQETQYFGPGTRLLVL.

The rearrangement uses TRBV5-1 and TRBJ2-3, with 10 positions matching TRBD2. Germline CDR1 and CDR2: SGHRS and YFSETQ. The V and J ends lost 3 bases and 0 bases, in that order; junction bases with no gene match: 4. The CDR3 is 16 residues long. The CDR3 region is CASSSWTSGSTDTQYF. DNA for the CDR3: TGCGCCAGCAGCTCTTGGACTAGCGGAAGCACAGATACGCAGTATTTT.

The gene calls are TRBV9 and TRBJ1-2; D remains ambiguous. There are 14 residues in the CDR3. V was trimmed by 0 bases and J by 3 bases, leaving 9 bases between them. Germline CDR1 SGDLS, CDR2 YYNGEE. The CDR3, as DNA: TGTGCCAGCAGCGTAGGGGGAGTGGACTATGGCTACACCTTC. Translating gives CASSVGGVDYGYTF.

The chain combines TRBV5-8 with TRBJ2-3, with D perhaps TRBD1 (5 bases). The V and J ends lost 6 bases and 3 bases respectively, with 17 bases between them. The CDR3 consists of 15 residues. The germline CDR1 and CDR2 sequences are SGHTS and YDEGEE. DNA of the CDR3: TGTGCCAGCAACCCCGCCAGGGCTGGGACAGATACGCAGTATTTT. Its protein product is CASNPARAGTDTQYF.

J is TRBJ2-5 and V is TRBV5-6, with D hard to call. Trimming removed 1 base at V and 7 bases at J, with 14 bases between. Germline loops: CDR1 SGHDT, CDR2 YYEEEE. This CDR3 comprises 14 residues. This chain's CDR3 is CASSLYSPKGTQYF. The CDR3 nucleotides read TGTGCCAGCAGCTTGTACAGCCCCAAAGGGACCCAGTACTTC.

The gene calls are TRBV5-1 and TRBJ1-2; 9 bases map to TRBD1. This CDR3 region has 14 residues. Germline V gives CDR1 SGHRS, CDR2 YFSETQ. The V and J ends lost 4 bases and 6 bases, in that order; junction bases with no gene match: 7. The CDR3 loop reads CASSTRDRDHGYTF. CDR3 sequence (DNA): TGCGCCAGCAGCACCCGGGACAGGGACCATGGCTACACCTTC. The full variable domain, completed using reference TRBV5-1 and TRBJ1-2, is KAGVTQTPRYLIKTRGQQVTLSCSPISGHRSVSWYQQTPGQGLQFLFEYFSETQRNKGNFPGRFSGRQFSNSRSEMNVSTLELGDSALYLCASSTRDRDHGYTFGSGTRLTVV.

This clone appeared a few times. The CDR3 sequence: CSVAGQGSGQYF. CDR3 nucleotide sequence: TGCAGCGTTGCGGGACAGGGGAGCGGGCAGTACTTC. The chain joins TRBV29-1 to TRBJ2-7, with 10 bases lining up with TRBD1. Per germline, CDR1 SQVTM and CDR2 ANQGSEA. V was clipped by 4 bases and J by 9 bases; unmatched bases: 6. The CDR3 totals 12 residues.

CDR3 sequence reads: CAAGRTQETQYF. The CDR3 bases are TGTGCCGCGGGAAGGACCCAAGAGACCCAGTACTTC. V is TRBV6-5 and J is TRBJ2-5, with a weak D call TRBD2 (6 bases). The germline V gene encodes CDR1 MNHEY and CDR2 SVGAGI. Deletions cut 11 bases from V and 1 base from J, with 11 bases between. This CDR3 has 12 amino acids.